The 12 T cell receptor beta chains below all came from one sample that was sequenced in a study of liver allograft versus peripheral blood T cells. For the study at large: The authors compared T cell receptor repertoires in transplanted livers with those in the peripheral blood of recipients.

In TCRdb, the reads were re-called with MiXCR into one record per CDR3 protein. The sample has 670 or so distinct CDR3 sequences, 38% seen once. These receptors were obtained from a human patient who had a liver transplant. These T cells may partly come from the graft donor.

This clonotype has more than one count but fewer than ten. The genes are TRBV27 and TRBJ2-7; TRBD2 matches 11 bases. In germline, CDR1 is MNHEY, CDR2 SMNVEV (reference sequence). J was trimmed by 4 bases and V by 2 bases; bases with no gene match: 1. The CDR3 is made up of 14 amino acids. CDR3 nucleotides: TGTGCCAGCAGTTTAAGACTAGCGGGATACGAGCAGTACTTC. Translation gives CASSLRLAGYEQYF.

The V gene is TRBV30, the J gene TRBJ1-1, with D possibly being TRBD1 (5 bases). Germline CDR1 GTSNPN, CDR2 SVGIG (reference sequence). The ends were cut back, 3 bases at V and 3 bases at J, with 17 bases in the middle. This CDR3 has 15 residues. CDR3 DNA: TGTGCCTGGAGCATCTCGGACATTTTGGACACTGAAGCTTTCTTT. It codes for CAWSISDILDTEAFF. The variable domain in full, completed from reference TRBV30 and TRBJ1-1, reads SQTIHQWPATLVQPVGSPLSLECTVEGTSNPNLYWYRQAAGRGLQLLFYSVGIGQISSEVPQNLSASRPQDRQFILSSKKLLLSDSGFYLCAWSISDILDTEAFFGQGTRLTVV.

The gene calls are TRBV6-1 and TRBJ1-1; 8 bases agree with TRBD1. V was pared by 6 bases and J by 5 bases, with 8 bases of the junction left unmatched. Germline values: CDR1 MNHNS, CDR2 SASEGT. The CDR3 spans 14 residues. This CDR3 reads CASRWTGRLTEAFF. In DNA, the CDR3 is TGTGCCAGCAGGTGGACAGGGAGACTTACTGAAGCTTTCTTT.

The genes are TRBV7-2 and TRBJ1-2, with 9 nucleotides matching TRBD1. The CDR3 length is 15 residues. The junction had 6 bases not matched to a gene; V was cut back by 3 bases and J by 4 bases. The V gene's germline CDR1 is SGHTA and CDR2 FQGNSA. CDR3 protein: CASSFSRDRVYGYTF. The CDR3 DNA follows: TGTGCCAGCAGCTTCAGCCGGGACAGGGTCTATGGCTACACCTTC.

The chain has TRBV19 and TRBJ2-1, with unresolved D. Trimming stripped 7 bases from V and 0 bases from J, with 13 bases between. This CDR3 comprises 15 residues. In germline, CDR1 is LNHDA, CDR2 SQIVND (reference sequence). The CDR3 sequence is CASTFSSNSYNEQFF. Here the CDR3 DNA reads TGTGCCAGTACTTTTTCCTCCAACTCCTACAATGAGCAGTTCTTC. The variable domain in full, with the rest retrieved from reference TRBV19 and TRBJ2-1, is DGGITQSPKYLFRKEGQNVTLSCEQNLNHDAMYWYRQDPGQGLRLIYYSQIVNDFQKGDIAEGYSVSREKKESFPLTVTSAQKNPTAFYLCASTFSSNSYNEQFFGPGTRLTVL.

V and J are TRBV5-4 and TRBJ2-7, with 7 nucleotides matching TRBD1. From germline, CDR1 is SGHNT and CDR2 YYREEE (reference sequence). J gave up 3 bases and V 4 bases, and 7 bases lay outside the gene matches. The CDR3 spans 14 residues. The CDR3: CASSQGTAFYEQYF. CDR3 sequence (DNA): TGTGCCAGCAGCCAAGGGACAGCCTTCTACGAGCAGTACTTC.

This clonotype was picked up a small number of times. V gene TRBV19 combines with J gene TRBJ1-1, with 8 bases lining up with TRBD1. Germline loops: CDR1 LNHDA, CDR2 SQIVND (reference sequence). V lost 3 bases and J lost 4; bases outside the gene matches: 7. This CDR3 has 15 residues. The CDR3 region is CASSILAGGLTEAFF. The CDR3 DNA follows: TGTGCCAGTAGTATTCTGGCAGGGGGCCTCACTGAAGCTTTCTTT. The full variable domain, in which reference TRBV19 and TRBJ1-1 provide the parts outside the CDR3, is DGGITQSPKYLFRKEGQNVTLSCEQNLNHDAMYWYRQDPGQGLRLIYYSQIVNDFQKGDIAEGYSVSREKKESFPLTVTSAQKNPTAFYLCASSILAGGLTEAFFGQGTRLTVV.

The chain joins TRBV18 to TRBJ2-5, with D perhaps given as TRBD1 or TRBD2 (5 bases each). The germline gives CDR1 KGHSH, CDR2 LQKENI. The V gene lost 3 bases and the J gene lost 5 bases, with 16 bases spanning the gap. The CDR3 has 15 residues. In nucleotides, the CDR3 is TGTGCCAGCTCACCTCCCGGACACCCGGGGGAGACCCAGTACTTC. Translating gives CASSPPGHPGETQYF.

This sequence joins TRBV24-1 and TRBJ2-1; possible D gene TRBD1, 5 bases. The V end lost 0 bases, the J end lost 7 bases, and 6 bases lay between the germline ends. CDR1 is KGHDR and CDR2 is SFDVKD in the germline V gene. The CDR3 length is 13 residues. The DNA for the CDR3 is TGTGCCACCAGTGATTTGCCAGGGAATGAGCAGTTCTTC. It yields the protein CATSDLPGNEQFF.

The chain joins TRBV29-1 to TRBJ1-2; 8 bases line up with TRBD1. Germline CDR1 is SQVTM and CDR2 is ANQGSEA. CDR3 length: 12 amino acids. With 3 bases clipped from V and 8 bases from J, the junction kept 5 bases outside the gene matches. The CDR3 loop is CSVELTGVGYTF. DNA for the CDR3: TGCAGCGTTGAGCTGACAGGGGTCGGCTACACCTTC.

The chain links TRBV7-9 to TRBJ1-1; no clear D gene. This CDR3 comprises 14 residues. Between the trimmed V and J ends, which lost 4 bases and 6 bases, there was a span of 15 bases. Germline values: CDR1 SEHNR, CDR2 FQNEAQ (reference sequence). CDR3: CASSYSLLNPEAFF. Written as DNA, the CDR3 is TGTGCCAGCAGCTACAGTTTACTTAACCCTGAAGCTTTCTTT. Using reference TRBV7-9 and TRBJ1-1 for the parts outside the CDR3, the full variable domain is DTGVSQNPRHKITKRGQNVTFRCDPISEHNRLYWYRQTLGQGPEFLTYFQNEAQLEKSRLLSDRFSAERPKGSFSTLEIQRTEQGDSAMYLCASSYSLLNPEAFFGQGTRLTVV.

This CDR3 is CASSFGFGYNEQFF. CDR3 coding DNA: TGTGCCAGCAGTTTTGGGTTTGGGTACAATGAGCAGTTCTTC. The chain uses TRBV6-2 or TRBV6-3 and TRBJ2-1; unclear D gene. V lost 4 bases and J lost 4, with 11 bases in between. There are 14 residues in the CDR3. Germline V CDR1 and CDR2: MNHEY, SVGEGT.